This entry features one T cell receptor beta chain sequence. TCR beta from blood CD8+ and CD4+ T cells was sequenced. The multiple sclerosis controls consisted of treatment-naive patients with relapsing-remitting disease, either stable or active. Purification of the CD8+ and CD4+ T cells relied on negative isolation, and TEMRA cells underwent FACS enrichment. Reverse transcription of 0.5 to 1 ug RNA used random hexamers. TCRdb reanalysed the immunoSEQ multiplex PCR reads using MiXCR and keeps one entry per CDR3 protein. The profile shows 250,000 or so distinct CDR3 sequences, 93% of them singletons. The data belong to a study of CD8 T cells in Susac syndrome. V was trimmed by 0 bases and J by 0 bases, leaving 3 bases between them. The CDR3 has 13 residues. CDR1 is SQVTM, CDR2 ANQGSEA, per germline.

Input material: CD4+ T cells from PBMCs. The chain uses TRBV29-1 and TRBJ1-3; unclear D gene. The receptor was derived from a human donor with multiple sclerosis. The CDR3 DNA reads TGCAGCGTTGAAGACGGCTCTGGAAACACCATATATTTT. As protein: CSVEDGSGNTIYF.